A selection of T cell receptor beta chains follows, all from one sample in a study of monozygotic twins with inflammatory bowel disease. One entry per CDR3 protein, without DNA, is what TCRdb gives after re-calling the 5' RACE reads. The repertoire table contains more than 350,000 distinct CDR3 sequences. The sequencing input was blood. The origin of the receptors is a human donor with ulcerative colitis or Crohn's disease, or a healthy co-twin of an affected twin (not recorded which). Both conserved end residues are part of each CDR3.

TRBJ1-2 | 16 | TRBV27 | CASSFLQPKANYGYTF
TRBJ2-7 | 12 | TRBV29-1 | CSVHIQGSEQYF
TRBJ1-2 | 13 | TRBV5-1 | CASSSDSYYGYTF
TRBJ2-7 | 13 | TRBV6-6 | CASGLRTLYEQYF
TRBJ2-2 | 14 | TRBV29-1 | CSVGGGGPAGELFF
TRBJ2-5 | 12 | TRBV11-2 | CASSLAETGQYF
TRBJ2-5 | 15 | TRBV5-6 | CASSGNRGTQETQYF
TRBJ2-7 | 16 | TRBV6-2/TRBV6-3 | CASSYPTDKISYEQYF
TRBJ1-6 | 16 | TRBV5-1 | CASSLESSQGGSPLHF
TRBJ1-1 | 15 | TRBV10-3 | CAIRRQGDMNTEAFF
TRBJ1-1 | 16 | TRBV6-5 | CASSYVGQPGDTEAFF
TRBJ1-5 | 13 | TRBV4-3 | CASSQERGQPQHF
TRBJ2-7 | 14 | TRBV7-2 | CASSRLAGYYEQYF
TRBJ1-2 | 14 | TRBV30 | CAWKKGADGYGYTF
TRBJ1-1 | 15 | TRBV19 | CASSINLRGRAEAFF
TRBJ2-3 | 14 | TRBV5-1 | CASSWGSGTDTQYF
TRBJ2-7 | 15 | TRBV7-2 | CASTKTSGASYEQYF
TRBJ2-3 | 15 | TRBV4-1 | CASSQHTSGGGTQYF
TRBJ1-2 | 15 | TRBV11-2 | CASSLGTGGDRGYTF